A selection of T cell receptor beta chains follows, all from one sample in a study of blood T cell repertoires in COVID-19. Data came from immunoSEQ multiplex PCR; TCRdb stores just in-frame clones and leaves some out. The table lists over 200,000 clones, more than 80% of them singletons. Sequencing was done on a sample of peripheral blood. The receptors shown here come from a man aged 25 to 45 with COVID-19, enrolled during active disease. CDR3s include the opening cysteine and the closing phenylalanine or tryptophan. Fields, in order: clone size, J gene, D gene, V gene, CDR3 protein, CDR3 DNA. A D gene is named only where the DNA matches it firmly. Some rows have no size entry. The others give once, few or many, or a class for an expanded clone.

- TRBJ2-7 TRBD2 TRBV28 CASSPSTSGTGSYEQYF TGTGCCAGCAGTCCTTCGACTAGCGGGACCGGCTCCTACGAGCAGTACTTC
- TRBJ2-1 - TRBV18 CASSPKTAMYNEQFF TGTGCCAGCTCACCGAAGACAGCAATGTACAATGAGCAGTTCTTC
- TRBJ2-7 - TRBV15 CATSTGGTASHEQYF TGTGCCACTAGCACAGGAGGCACGGCGTCGCACGAGCAGTACTTC
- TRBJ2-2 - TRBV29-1 CSVEAGSNTGELFF TGCAGCGTTGAAGCGGGGTCGAACACCGGGGAGCTGTTTTTT
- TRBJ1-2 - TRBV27 CASKDRYYGYTF TGTGCCAGCAAGGACAGATACTATGGCTACACCTTC
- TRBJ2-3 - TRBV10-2 CASTPPGGTQYF TGCGCCAGCACCCCCCCGGGTGGTACGCAGTATTTT
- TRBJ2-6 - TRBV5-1 CASSLSGSDSSGANVLTF TGCGCCAGCAGCTTGTCTGGTAGTGACAGCTCTGGGGCCAACGTCCTGACTTTC
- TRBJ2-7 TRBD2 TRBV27 CASSPGYGRGTDEQYF TGTGCCAGCAGTCCAGGGTACGGGAGGGGCACGGACGAGCAGTACTTC
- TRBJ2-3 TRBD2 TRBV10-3 CAISEFLRPPSGGAWDTQYF TGTGCCATCAGTGAGTTTCTTCGCCCCCCTAGCGGGGGGGCCTGGGATACGCAGTATTTT
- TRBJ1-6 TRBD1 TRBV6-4 CASSDSTGGSSPLHF TGTGCCAGCAGTGACTCGACAGGGGGCTCTTCACCCCTCCACTTT
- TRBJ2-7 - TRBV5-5 CASSFTSMAYEQYF TGTGCCAGCAGCTTTACTAGTATGGCCTACGAGCAGTACTTC
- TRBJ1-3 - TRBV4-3 CASSQDVASSGNTIYF TGCGCCAGCAGCCAAGATGTGGCCAGCTCTGGAAACACCATATATTTT
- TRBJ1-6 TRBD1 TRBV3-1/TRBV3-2 CASSQEGGTGRSPLHF TGTGCCAGCAGCCAAGAAGGGGGGACAGGGCGTTCACCCCTCCACTTT
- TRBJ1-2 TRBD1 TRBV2 CASRGWTGEGYTF TGTGCCAGCAGAGGGTGGACAGGGGAAGGCTACACCTTC
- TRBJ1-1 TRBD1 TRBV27 CASSSTGQGYTGAFF TGTGCCAGCAGTTCCACGGGACAGGGCTACACTGGAGCTTTCTTT
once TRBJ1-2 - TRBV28 CASSANRESNYGYTF TGTGCCAGCAGCGCCAACAGAGAGTCTAACTATGGCTACACCTTC
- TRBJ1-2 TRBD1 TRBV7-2 CASRPGQGAYGYTF TGTGCCAGCAGACCAGGACAGGGGGCGTATGGCTACACCTTC
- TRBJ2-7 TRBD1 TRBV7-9 CASSHLTGPLSEQYF TGTGCCAGCAGTCATTTGACAGGGCCTCTTTCCGAGCAGTACTTC
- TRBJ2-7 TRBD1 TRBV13 CASSFLGQGQAYEQYF TGTGCCAGCAGCTTTCTGGGACAGGGACAAGCCTACGAGCAGTACTTC
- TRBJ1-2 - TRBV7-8 CASSLGILDLLNYGYTF TGTGCCAGCAGCTTAGGGATACTAGACCTCCTTAACTATGGCTACACCTTC
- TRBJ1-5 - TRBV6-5 CASRPPGSSNQPQHF TGTGCCAGCAGACCTCCCGGGTCTAGCAATCAGCCCCAGCATTTT
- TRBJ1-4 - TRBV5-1 CASSLLASSTNEKLFF TGCGCCAGCAGCTTGTTGGCCTCCTCAACTAATGAAAAACTGTTTTTT
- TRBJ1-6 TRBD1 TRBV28 CASSFRDRINSPLHF TGTGCCAGCAGTTTTAGGGACAGGATCAATTCACCCCTCCACTTT
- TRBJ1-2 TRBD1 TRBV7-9 CASSLETGAGNYGYTF TGTGCCAGCAGCTTAGAGACAGGGGCAGGGAACTATGGCTACACCTTC
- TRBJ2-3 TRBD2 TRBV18 CASSPRRGTGPTSTDTQYF TGTGCCAGCTCACCACGGCGGGGGACGGGACCTACTAGCACAGATACGCAGTATTTT
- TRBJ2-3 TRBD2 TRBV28 CASRLWGTSSADTQYF TGTGCCAGCAGACTGTGGGGGACTAGCTCGGCAGATACGCAGTATTTT
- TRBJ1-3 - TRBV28 CASSPGTNFGNTIYF TGTGCCAGCAGTCCTGGGACAAACTTTGGAAACACCATATATTTT
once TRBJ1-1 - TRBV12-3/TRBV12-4 CASTRGTKSEAFF TGTGCCAGCACCCGGGGGACGAAGAGTGAAGCTTTCTTT
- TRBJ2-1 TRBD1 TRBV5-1 CASSLGDRGYNEQFF TGCGCCAGCAGCTTGGGAGACAGGGGTTACAATGAGCAGTTCTTC
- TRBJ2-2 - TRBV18 CASSPAATGVTGELFF TGTGCCAGCTCACCTGCCGCGACAGGCGTGACCGGGGAGCTGTTTTTT
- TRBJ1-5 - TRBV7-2 CASSSRFEPLNQPQHF TGTGCCAGCAGCTCCAGGTTTGAACCTCTCAATCAGCCCCAGCATTTT
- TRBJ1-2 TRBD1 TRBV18 CASSPQGGNSGYTF TGTGCCAGCTCACCGCAGGGGGGAAATTCTGGCTACACCTTC
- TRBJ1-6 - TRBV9 CASSYSSRQDYNSPLHF TGTGCCAGCAGTTACTCTTCCCGACAGGACTATAATTCACCCCTCCACTTT
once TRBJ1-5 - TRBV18 CASSLIADSNQPQHF TGTGCCAGCTCCTTGATAGCGGATAGCAATCAGCCCCAGCATTTT
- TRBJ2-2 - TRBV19 CASSTSTGELFF TGTGCCAGTAGTACCAGCACCGGGGAGCTGTTTTTT
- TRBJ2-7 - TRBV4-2 CASSQGIGDQVAPYEQYF TGTGCCAGCAGCCAAGGTATCGGGGATCAGGTGGCCCCCTACGAGCAGTACTTC
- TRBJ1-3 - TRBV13 CASSFPSSGNTIYF TGTGCCAGCAGCTTCCCGAGCTCTGGAAACACCATATATTTT
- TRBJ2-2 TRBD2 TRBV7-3 CASSYRASGKNTGELFF TGTGCCAGCAGCTATAGGGCTAGCGGGAAGAACACCGGGGAGCTGTTTTTT
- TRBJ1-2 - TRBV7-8 CASSLVENYGYTF TGTGCCAGCAGCTTAGTCGAGAACTATGGCTACACCTTC
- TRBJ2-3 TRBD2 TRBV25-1 CASRTSGGDTQYF TGTGCCAGCCGGACTAGCGGTGGCGATACGCAGTATTTT
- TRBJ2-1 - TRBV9 CASSPPGTVYNEQFF TGTGCCAGCAGCCCCCCCGGGACTGTGTACAATGAGCAGTTCTTC
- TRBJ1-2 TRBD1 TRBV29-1 CSVKGGDRGPFWYGYTF TGCAGCGTTAAAGGCGGGGACAGGGGGCCATTTTGGTATGGCTACACCTTC
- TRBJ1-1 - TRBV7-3 CASRWQANTEAFF TGTGCCAGCCGCTGGCAGGCGAACACTGAAGCTTTCTTT
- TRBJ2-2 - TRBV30 CAWNRVNTGELFF TGTGCCTGGAATCGAGTTAACACCGGGGAGCTGTTTTTT
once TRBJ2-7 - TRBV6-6 CASSSTGYEQYF TGTGCCAGCAGTTCCACAGGGTACGAGCAGTACTTC